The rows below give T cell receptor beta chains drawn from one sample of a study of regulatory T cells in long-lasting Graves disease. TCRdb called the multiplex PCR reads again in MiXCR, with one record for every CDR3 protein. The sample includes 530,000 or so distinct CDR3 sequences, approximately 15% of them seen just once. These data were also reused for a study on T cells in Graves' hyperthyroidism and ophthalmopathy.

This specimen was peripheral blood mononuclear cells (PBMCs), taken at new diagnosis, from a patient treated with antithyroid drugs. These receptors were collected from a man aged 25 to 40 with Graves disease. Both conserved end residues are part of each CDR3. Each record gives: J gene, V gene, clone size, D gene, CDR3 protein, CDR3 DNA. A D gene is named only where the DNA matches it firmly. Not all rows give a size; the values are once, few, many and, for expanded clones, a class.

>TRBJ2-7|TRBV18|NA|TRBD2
CASSPTVAGYEQYF
TGTGCCAGCTCACCCACAGTAGCGGGGTACGAGCAGTACTTC
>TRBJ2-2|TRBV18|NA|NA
CASSLSRANTGELFF
TGTGCCAGCTCACTTTCCAGGGCGAACACCGGGGAGCTGTTTTTT
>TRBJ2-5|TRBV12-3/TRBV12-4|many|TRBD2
CASSLWGPSGRETQYF
TGTGCCAGCAGTTTATGGGGGCCTAGCGGGAGGGAGACCCAGTACTTC
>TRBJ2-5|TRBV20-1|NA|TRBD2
CSAYWGGGTSGTRGETQYF
TGCAGTGCTTACTGGGGGGGCGGGACTAGCGGGACGCGAGGGGAGACCCAGTACTTC
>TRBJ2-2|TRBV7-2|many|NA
CASSLTLTLGGDGELFF
TGTGCCAGCAGCCTCACACTAACCCTAGGGGGGGACGGGGAGCTGTTTTTT
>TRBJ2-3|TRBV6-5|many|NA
CASSYSGLRTDTQYF
TGTGCCAGCAGTTACTCCGGACTGCGCACAGATACGCAGTATTTT
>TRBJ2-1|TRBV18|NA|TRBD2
CASSAGEGYNEQFF
TGTGCCAGCTCCGCGGGAGAAGGCTACAATGAGCAGTTCTTC
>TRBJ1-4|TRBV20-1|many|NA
CSASGGKGEKLFF
TGCAGTGCTAGCGGGGGAAAAGGTGAAAAACTGTTTTTT
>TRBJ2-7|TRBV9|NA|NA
CASSAKGSYGYEQYF
TGTGCCAGCAGCGCTAAAGGGAGTTACGGCTACGAGCAGTACTTC
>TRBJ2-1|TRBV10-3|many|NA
CAISEDSANNEQFF
TGTGCCATCAGTGAAGACTCCGCCAACAATGAGCAGTTCTTC
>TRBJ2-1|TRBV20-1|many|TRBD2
CSASLGGGGYNEQFF
TGCAGTGCTAGTCTCGGCGGGGGAGGCTACAATGAGCAGTTCTTC
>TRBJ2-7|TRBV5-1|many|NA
CASHRGSSYEQYF
TGCGCCAGCCACCGGGGCAGCTCCTACGAGCAGTACTTC
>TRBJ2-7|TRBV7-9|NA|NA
CASSTGQSYEQYF
TGTGCCAGCAGCACCGGACAGTCCTACGAGCAGTACTTC
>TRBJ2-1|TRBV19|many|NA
CASSVLTTHRVEQFF
TGTGCCAGTAGTGTCTTAACCACGCACCGGGTTGAGCAGTTCTTC
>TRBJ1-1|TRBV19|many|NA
CASSMGRGLNTEAFF
TGTGCCAGTAGTATGGGGAGGGGCCTAAACACTGAAGCTTTCTTT
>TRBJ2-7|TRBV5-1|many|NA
CASSLGAPSYEQYF
TGCGCCAGCAGCTTGGGGGCACCTTCCTACGAGCAGTACTTC
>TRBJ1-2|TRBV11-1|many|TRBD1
CASSPGQGKVGYTF
TGTGCCAGCAGCCCAGGACAGGGCAAGGTGGGCTACACCTTC
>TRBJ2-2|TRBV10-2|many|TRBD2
CASSDGAGEETGELFF
TGCGCCAGCAGTGATGGGGCGGGAGAGGAAACCGGGGAGCTGTTTTTT
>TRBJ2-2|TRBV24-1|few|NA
CATSDPTAMNTGELFF
TGTGCCACCAGTGACCCGACCGCGATGAACACCGGGGAGCTGTTTTTT
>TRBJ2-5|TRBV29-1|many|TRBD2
CSAQFRALRWGLAQETQYF
TGCAGCGCTCAGTTTAGGGCTCTCAGGTGGGGACTAGCTCAAGAGACCCAGTACTTC
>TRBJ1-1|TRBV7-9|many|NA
CASSLPTDTEAFF
TGTGCCAGCAGCCTTCCGACAGATACTGAAGCTTTCTTT
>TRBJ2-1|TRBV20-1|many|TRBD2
CSARRQTSGRAGEQFF
TGCAGTGCTAGAAGACAGACTAGCGGGAGGGCCGGTGAGCAGTTCTTC
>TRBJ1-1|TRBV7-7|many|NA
CASSFDSRAFF
TGTGCTAGCAGCTTTGACTCTAGGGCTTTCTTT
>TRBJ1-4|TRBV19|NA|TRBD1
CASSPGTGFEKLFF
TGTGCCAGTAGTCCCGGGACAGGGTTTGAAAAACTGTTTTTT
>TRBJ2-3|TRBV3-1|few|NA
CASGQGRDTQYF
TGTGCCAGCGGTCAAGGACGGGATACGCAGTATTTT
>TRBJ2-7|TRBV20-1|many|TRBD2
CSAREEGTSSYEQYF
TGCAGTGCTAGAGAAGAGGGGACTAGCTCCTACGAGCAGTACTTC
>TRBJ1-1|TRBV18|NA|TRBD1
CASSATGQGDTEAFF
TGTGCCAGCTCAGCAACGGGACAGGGAGACACTGAAGCTTTCTTT
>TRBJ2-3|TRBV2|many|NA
CASSLRGTADTQYF
TGTGCCAGCAGCTTGAGAGGGACGGCAGATACGCAGTATTTT
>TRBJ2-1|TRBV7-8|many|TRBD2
CASSPYGTSGSNEQFF
TGTGCCAGCAGCCCATACGGGACTAGCGGGAGCAATGAGCAGTTCTTC
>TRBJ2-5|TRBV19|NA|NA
CASSVWEETQYF
TGTGCCAGTAGTGTCTGGGAAGAGACCCAGTACTTC
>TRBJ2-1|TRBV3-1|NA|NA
CAGSSGQLKENEQFF
TGTGCCGGCAGCTCCGGACAGCTTAAAGAGAATGAGCAGTTCTTC
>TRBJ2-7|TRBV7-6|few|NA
CASSTHRRALDEQYF
TGTGCCAGCAGCACCCACCGGAGGGCCCTCGACGAGCAGTACTTC
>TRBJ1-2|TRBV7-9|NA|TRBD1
CASSFRDRGRDGYGYTF
TGTGCCAGCAGCTTCCGGGACAGGGGGCGCGACGGCTATGGCTACACCTTC
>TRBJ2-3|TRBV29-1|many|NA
CSVDQGADTQYF
TGCAGCGTTGATCAGGGCGCAGATACGCAGTATTTT
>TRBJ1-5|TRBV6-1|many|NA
CASSELWENQPQHF
TGTGCCAGCAGTGAATTGTGGGAGAATCAGCCCCAGCATTTT
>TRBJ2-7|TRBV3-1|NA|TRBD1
CASSQIADRGGCEQYF
TGTGCCAGCAGCCAAATAGCGGACAGGGGAGGCTGCGAGCAGTACTTC
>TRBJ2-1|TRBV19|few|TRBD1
CASIPTGGSYNEQFF
TGTGCCAGTATCCCGACAGGGGGCTCCTACAATGAGCAGTTCTTC
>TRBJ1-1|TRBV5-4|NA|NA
CASSSPLGRDTEAFF
TGTGCCAGCAGTTCCCCCTTGGGGAGGGACACTGAAGCTTTCTTT
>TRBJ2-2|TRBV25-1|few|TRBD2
CASSTGEEREGAGELFF
TGTGCCAGTTCGACAGGGGAAGAGCGGGAGGGCGCCGGGGAGCTGTTTTTT
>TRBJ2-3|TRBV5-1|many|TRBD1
CASSSPGQGTLGQYF
TGCGCCAGCAGCTCGCCGGGACAGGGGACCCTAGGGCAGTATTTT
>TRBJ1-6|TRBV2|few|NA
CASSEEGVNSPLHF
TGTGCCAGCAGTGAAGAGGGGGTTAATTCACCCCTCCACTTT
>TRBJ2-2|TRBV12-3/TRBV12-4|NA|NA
CASRVRKSGTRELFF
TGTGCCAGCAGGGTGCGGAAGAGCGGTACCCGGGAGCTGTTTTTT
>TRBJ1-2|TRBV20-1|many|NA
CSARPDGANYGYTF
TGCAGTGCTAGACCGGACGGAGCTAACTATGGCTACACCTTC
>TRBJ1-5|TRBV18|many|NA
CASSPSDSNQPQHF
TGTGCCAGCTCACCTTCCGATAGCAATCAGCCCCAGCATTTT
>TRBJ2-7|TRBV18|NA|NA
CASSLSSADYEQYF
TGTGCCAGCTCACTCTCCTCAGCGGACTACGAGCAGTACTTC
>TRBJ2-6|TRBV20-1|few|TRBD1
CSARERGLTGTGANVLTF
TGCAGTGCTAGAGAGAGAGGCCTGACAGGGACTGGGGCCAACGTCCTGACTTTC
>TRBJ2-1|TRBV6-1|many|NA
CASSEEGVSEQFF
TGTGCCAGCAGTGAAGAGGGAGTGAGTGAGCAGTTCTTC
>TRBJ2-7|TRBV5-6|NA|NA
CASSFGDTIVCF
TGTGCCAGCAGCTTTGGGGACACCATAGTTTGCTTC